This entry features one T cell receptor (beta chain) sequence. Some clones are missing from TCRdb's copy, which holds only in-frame ones; the method was immunoSEQ multiplex PCR. This table holds around 110,000 clones, 80% to 95% found once. These data come from a study of T cell changes during pregnancy in multiple sclerosis. Trimming took off 4 bases at V and 1 base at J, with 8 bases between the two ends. The CDR3 contains 15 residues. CDR1 is SGHTA, CDR2 FQGTGA, per germline. The source is a female donor in good health, enrolled as a control in a pregnancy study. This specimen was peripheral blood, taken in the third trimester of pregnancy. The chain couples TRBV7-3 to TRBJ2-6, with D perhaps matching TRBD2 (6 bases). The CDR3 protein is CASSSGLSGANVLTF. As DNA, the CDR3 is TGTGCCAGCAGCTCGGGACTTTCTGGGGCCAACGTCCTGACTTTC.